The 27 T cell receptor beta chains below were found in one sample sequenced in a study of cytomegalovirus exposure and HLA in healthy donors. The PCR was carried out with 60 Vbeta primers and 13 Jbeta primers. Sequencing used immunoSEQ multiplex PCR; TCRdb keeps in-frame clones, though not all of them. This sample carries approximately 100,000 clones, around 76% of them seen once, and the ten largest clones take less than 15%. The sample comprised PBMCs. These receptors all stem from a woman in her 40s in good health and CMV-seropositive.

This sequence joins TRBV6-5 and TRBJ1-2; 11 bases match TRBD1. CDR1 and CDR2 (germline): MNHEY, SVGAGI. The ends lost 2 bases at V and 5 bases at J; junction bases unmatched: 4. The CDR3 contains 15 residues. The CDR3 reads CASSYRDRGIYGYTF. The CDR3 bases are TGTGCCAGCAGTTACCGGGACAGGGGGATATATGGCTACACCTTC.

The V call is TRBV30, the J call TRBJ1-4; 8 bases map to TRBD1. V lost 5 bases to trimming and J lost 8 bases; unmatched junction nucleotides: 13. The germline V gene has CDR1 GTSNPN and CDR2 SVGIG (reference sequence). The CDR3 consists of 15 residues. The CDR3 bases are TGTGCCTGGGGTAAAGGACAGGGACTTGGGGAAAAACTGTTTTTT. Its translation is CAWGKGQGLGEKLFF.

The chain employs TRBV30 and TRBJ2-1; the match to TRBD2 covers 8 bases. Germline V gene lookup returns CDR1 GTSNPN and CDR2 SVGIG (reference sequence). The CDR3 covers 17 residues. The V and J ends lost 0 bases and 4 bases, in that order; junction bases with no gene match: 11. CDR3 residues: CAWSVKGSSGRYNEQFF. The CDR3 coding sequence is TGTGCCTGGAGTGTAAAGGGTTCTAGCGGGCGATACAATGAGCAGTTCTTC.

The rearrangement joins TRBV6-1 to TRBJ1-2; 8 bases are a match to TRBD1. This CDR3 comprises 14 residues. V lost 2 bases, J lost 7 bases, and 6 bases stayed unmatched. Germline-derived CDR1 and CDR2 are MNHNS and SASEGT. The CDR3 region has the DNA TGTGCCAGCAGTGAACAGGGGGCTGTTGGTGGCTACACCTTC. This sequence encodes CASSEQGAVGGYTF.

V and J are TRBV7-7 and TRBJ2-5, with 13 bases identical to TRBD2. The CDR3 has 16 amino acids. Germline V gene data show CDR1 as SSHAT and CDR2 as FNYEAQ (reference sequence). The V and J ends lost 5 bases and 5 bases, in that order; junction bases with no gene match: 8. The CDR3 coding sequence is TGTGCCAGCAGCCCTATAACTAGCGGGGGGGGCGAGACCCAGTACTTC. Encoded protein: CASSPITSGGGETQYF. Full variable domain (outside the CDR3, taken from reference TRBV7-7 and TRBJ2-5): GAGVSQSPRYKVTKRGQDVTLRCDPISSHATLYWYQQALGQGPEFLTYFNYEAQPDKSGLPSDRFSAERPEGSISTLTIQRTEQRDSAMYRCASSPITSGGGETQYFGPGTRLLVL.

This clone was counted a few times. The chain recombines TRBV9 with TRBJ2-3; no reliable D call. This CDR3 is 13 amino acids long. Deletions cut 5 bases from V and 5 bases from J, with 12 bases between. CDR1 is SGDLS, CDR2 YYNGEE, per germline. Here the CDR3 reads CASSVNTGDTQYF. Here the CDR3 DNA reads TGTGCCAGCAGTGTCAATACTGGAGATACGCAGTATTTT.

This clone was seen a few times. The chain joins TRBV2 to TRBJ2-7; TRBD1 matches at 8 bases. V was pared by 10 bases and J by 0 bases, with 8 bases of the junction left unmatched. Germline CDR1 SNHLY, CDR2 FYNNEI. This CDR3 comprises 14 residues. CDR3 amino acids: CATTRTGNSYEQYF. CDR3 in DNA: TGTGCCACCACAAGGACAGGGAACTCCTACGAGCAGTACTTC. Based on the CDR3 plus reference TRBV2 and TRBJ2-7, the full variable domain is EPEVTQTPSHQVTQMGQEVILRCVPISNHLYFYWYRQILGQKVEFLVSFYNNEISEKSEIFDDQFSVERPDGSNFTLKIRSTKLEDSAMYFCATTRTGNSYEQYFGPGTRLTVT.

CDR3 loop: CASSTGTSGGLYQETQYF. DNA of the CDR3: TGTGCCAGTAGTACTGGGACTAGCGGGGGGCTGTACCAAGAGACCCAGTACTTC. J is TRBJ2-5 and V is TRBV19, with TRBD2 matching 15 bases. The germline V gene has CDR1 LNHDA and CDR2 SQIVND (reference sequence). The CDR3 is 18 amino acids. J lost 0 bases, V lost 4 bases, and 6 bases had no gene match. Full variable domain (remainder filled in from reference TRBV19 and TRBJ2-5): DGGITQSPKYLFRKEGQNVTLSCEQNLNHDAMYWYRQDPGQGLRLIYYSQIVNDFQKGDIAEGYSVSREKKESFPLTVTSAQKNPTAFYLCASSTGTSGGLYQETQYFGPGTRLLVL.

The CDR3 DNA follows: TGTGCCAGCAGCTCCGTCCCGGGACAGGGTAGTGAAAAACTGTTTTTT. It encodes CASSSVPGQGSEKLFF. V is TRBV7-9 and J is TRBJ1-4; 9 bases are a match to TRBD1. V gave up 4 bases and J gave up 7 bases; unmatched junction bases: 10. Germline CDR1 and CDR2: SEHNR and FQNEAQ (reference sequence). The CDR3 runs to 16 residues.

This clone turned up a few times. The genes are TRBV5-4 and TRBJ1-1; D possibly corresponds to TRBD1 (5 bases). The CDR3 loop spans 15 amino acids. From germline, CDR1 is SGHNT and CDR2 YYREEE (reference sequence). With 0 bases removed from V and 1 base from J, the gap between germline ends came to 10 bases. CDR3 nucleotides: TGTGCCAGCAGCTTGGGTGGACAAACGAACACTGAAGCTTTCTTT. Encoded protein: CASSLGGQTNTEAFF. The full variable domain, with the rest looked up from reference TRBV5-4 and TRBJ1-1, is ETGVTQSPTHLIKTRGQQVTLRCSSQSGHNTVSWYQQALGQGPQFIFQYYREEENGRGNFPPRFSGLQFPNYSSELNVNALELDDSALYLCASSLGGQTNTEAFFGQGTRLTVV.

The V gene is TRBV19, the J gene TRBJ2-3; D possibly corresponds to TRBD2 (5 bases). This CDR3 comprises 13 residues. V lost 5 bases and J lost 7, with 13 bases in between. Looked up from germline, CDR1 is LNHDA and CDR2 is SQIVND (reference sequence). CDR3 coding DNA: TGTGCCAGTAGTCTCCAACTAGAGAATACGCAGTATTTT. Protein product: CASSLQLENTQYF.

The chain links TRBV15 to TRBJ1-1; maybe TRBD1 (5 bases). The CDR3 runs 15 residues. V lost 1 base and J 4 bases, leaving 13 bases between the germline ends. CDR1 and CDR2 (germline): LNHNV, YYDKDF (reference sequence). CDR3 DNA: TGTGCCACCAGCAGAGTTGGGGGAGGAAGCACTGAAGCTTTCTTT. Its protein product is CATSRVGGGSTEAFF. The full variable domain, rest sourced from reference TRBV15 and TRBJ1-1, is DAMVIQNPRYQVTQFGKPVTLSCSQTLNHNVMYWYQQKSSQAPKLLFHYYDKDFNNEADTPDNFQSRRPNTSFCFLDIRSPGLGDTAMYLCATSRVGGGSTEAFFGQGTRLTVV.

This clone was observed a single time. This chain connects TRBV5-1 to TRBJ1-6; TRBD1 matches at 7 bases. The CDR3 has 15 residues. CDR1 and CDR2 from the germline V gene are SGHRS and YFSETQ. Germline trimming cut 6 bases from V and 14 bases from J; bases unmatched to any gene: 17. The CDR3 bases are TGCGCCAGCAAGGAAACTCCGGGACAGCTGGTGACCCTCCACTTT. This translates into CASKETPGQLVTLHF. Together with reference TRBV5-1 and TRBJ1-6, the CDR3 gives the full variable domain: KAGVTQTPRYLIKTRGQQVTLSCSPISGHRSVSWYQQTPGQGLQFLFEYFSETQRNKGNFPGRFSGRQFSNSRSEMNVSTLELGDSALYLCASKETPGQLVTLHFGNGTRLTVT.

This clone was recorded only once. The chain combines TRBV7-9 with TRBJ1-1; 8 nucleotides agree with TRBD1. The CDR3 has 16 amino acids. CDR1 is SEHNR, CDR2 FQNEAQ, per germline (reference sequence). V gave up 2 bases and J gave up 3 bases; unmatched junction bases: 8. The CDR3 sequence is CASSLIVSRGHTEAFF. The CDR3 DNA reads as TGTGCCAGCAGCTTAATCGTTAGCAGGGGGCACACTGAAGCTTTCTTT.

The rearrangement uses TRBV19 and TRBJ1-1; a possible D gene is TRBD1 (5 bases). The germline gives CDR1 LNHDA, CDR2 SQIVND (reference sequence). Trimming took 9 bases from V and 5 from J, leaving 16 bases between them. The CDR3 is 13 amino acids. Here the CDR3 reads CASGGGWGTEAFF. CDR3 nucleotide sequence: TGTGCCAGCGGGGGGGGATGGGGTACTGAAGCTTTCTTT.

The chain joins TRBV5-1 to TRBJ2-5, with TRBD1 identical over 7 bases. V lost 2 bases and J lost 5; bases outside the gene matches: 6. Germline V gene sequence: CDR1 SGHRS, CDR2 YFSETQ. CDR3 length: 14 residues. CDR3 nucleotides: TGCGCCAGCAGCTTTAGGGGGCGCGGGGAGACCCAGTACTTC. Its translation: CASSFRGRGETQYF.

The chain is built from TRBV30 and TRBJ1-1; no firm D call. CDR1 is GTSNPN and CDR2 is SVGIG in the germline V gene (reference sequence). The V end lost 4 bases, the J end lost 7 bases, and 19 bases lay between the germline ends. The CDR3 covers 14 residues. For the CDR3, the DNA is TGTGCCTGGACTCTTGGGCCGCAATTAAATGAAGCTTTCTTT. It specifies CAWTLGPQLNEAFF.

The chain is built from TRBV9 and TRBJ2-3; no firm D call. Looked up from germline, CDR1 is SGDLS and CDR2 is YYNGEE. The CDR3 is 13 residues long. Deletions cut 0 bases from V and 10 bases from J, with 12 bases between. The CDR3 here is CASSVGSEVAQYF. DNA for the CDR3: TGTGCCAGCAGCGTAGGGTCCGAGGTCGCGCAGTATTTT.

The CDR3 DNA follows: TGTGCCAGCAGTCCAGGACAGGGGGCCACTGAAGCTTTCTTT. Protein product: CASSPGQGATEAFF. This chain uses TRBV6-5 with TRBJ1-1; 11 bases agree with TRBD1. The germline gives CDR1 MNHEY, CDR2 SVGAGI. J gave up 4 bases and V 5 bases, and 3 bases lay outside the gene matches. CDR3 length: 14 amino acids.

This clone was seen more than once but under ten times. The genes are TRBV9 and TRBJ2-2, with 8 bases matching TRBD2. Germline lookup yields CDR1 SGDLS and CDR2 YYNGEE. V was pared by 4 bases and J by 3 bases, with 5 bases of the junction left unmatched. The CDR3 covers 15 residues. The CDR3 region is CASSWSGGYTGELFF. The CDR3 DNA reads TGTGCCAGCAGCTGGAGCGGGGGATACACCGGGGAGCTGTTTTTT.

J is TRBJ1-2 and V is TRBV5-4; 7 bases agree with TRBD1. CDR3 length equals 15 residues. The junction had 4 bases not matched to a gene; V was cut back by 2 bases and J by 0 bases. Germline CDR1 reads SGHNT; CDR2 reads YYREEE (reference sequence). This chain's CDR3 is CASSLNRGSNYGYTF. CDR3 sequence (DNA): TGTGCCAGCAGCTTAAACAGGGGTTCTAACTATGGCTACACCTTC. Based on the CDR3 plus reference TRBV5-4 and TRBJ1-2, the full variable domain is ETGVTQSPTHLIKTRGQQVTLRCSSQSGHNTVSWYQQALGQGPQFIFQYYREEENGRGNFPPRFSGLQFPNYSSELNVNALELDDSALYLCASSLNRGSNYGYTFGSGTRLTVV.

In this sample, this clone turned up a few times. The rearrangement links TRBV7-2 to TRBJ1-2, with 7 bases identical to TRBD1. This CDR3 has 17 amino acids. Trimming cost V 0 bases and J 7 bases; bases outside gene matches: 14. Germline lookup yields CDR1 SGHTA and CDR2 FQGNSA. CDR3 nucleotides: TGTGCCAGCAGCTTAGCGGTCGGGACAGCCCAACTGGGTGGCTACACCTTC. The encoded protein is CASSLAVGTAQLGGYTF.

The rearrangement links TRBV7-2 to TRBJ1-2; D is undetermined. V was trimmed by 1 base and J by 8 bases, leaving 11 bases between them. Germline CDR1 is SGHTA and CDR2 is FQGNSA. The CDR3 has 13 amino acids. In DNA form, the CDR3 reads TGTGCCAGCAGCTTAGTCGGAGGGAACGGCTACACCTTC. Encoded protein: CASSLVGGNGYTF.

The chain links TRBV18 to TRBJ1-3; no firm D call. This CDR3 region has 18 residues. Germline V gene sequence: CDR1 KGHSH, CDR2 LQKENI. The V end was cut by 1 base, the J end by 1 base, with 17 bases between. The CDR3 nucleotides are TGTGCCAGCTCACCACTTGGAGGGCCCGTCGGTTCTGGAAACACCATATATTTT. The encoded protein is CASSPLGGPVGSGNTIYF.

The rearrangement links TRBV18 to TRBJ2-7; a possible D gene is TRBD1 (5 bases). Trimming took 2 bases from V and 2 from J, leaving 10 bases between them. The length of the CDR3 is 14 residues. The germline CDR1 and CDR2 sequences are KGHSH and LQKENI. The CDR3 DNA reads TGTGCCAGCTCACCAGGACACGCAACCTACGAGCAGTACTTC. This codes for CASSPGHATYEQYF.

In nucleotides, the CDR3 is TGTGCCAGCAGCTTAGATTCTAGCGGGCCTTACAATGAGCAGTTCTTC. Protein: CASSLDSSGPYNEQFF. The genes are TRBV7-2 and TRBJ2-1; 8 nucleotides agree with TRBD2. The CDR3 is made up of 16 amino acids. The germline gives CDR1 SGHTA, CDR2 FQGNSA. The V segment lost 1 base and the J segment 4 bases; nucleotides outside the gene matches: 6.

V usage is TRBV19 and J usage is TRBJ1-4; TRBD1 might be the D (6 bases). The V gene lost 10 bases and the J gene lost 1 base, with 10 bases spanning the gap. This CDR3 region has 13 residues. The germline CDR1 and CDR2 sequences are LNHDA and SQIVND (reference sequence). As DNA, the CDR3 is TGTGCCACCGGACAGCAAACTAATGAAAAACTGTTTTTT. Its protein is CATGQQTNEKLFF.